This T cell receptor (beta chain) was observed in a study of blood T cell repertoires in COVID-19. About the study: The origin of the acute and convalescent COVID-19 samples was the United States, Italy and Spain. T cells, B-cell-depleted T cells, or PBMCs supplied cDNA or gDNA.

The germline V gene has CDR1 ENHRY and CDR2 SYGVKD. This CDR3 region has 13 residues. Trimming shortened V by 4 bases and J by 0 bases, and 6 bases separated the two germline ends. Authors' processing steps: Estimated nucleated cell counts came from reference gene primer amplification. Method: immunoSEQ multiplex PCR; TCRdb's copy keeps in-frame clones and lacks some. The DNA gave D and trimming, while V, J and clone size come from that table. This table holds 5,800 or so clones, roughly 80% found once. This TCR came from a man aged 55-75 years with acute or convalescent COVID-19. The chain combines TRBV10-3 with TRBJ1-2, with no clear D. The sequenced sample was peripheral blood. The CDR3 DNA follows: TGTGCCATCAGTGCCGGGACTAACTATGGCTACACCTTC. Protein product: CAISAGTNYGYTF.